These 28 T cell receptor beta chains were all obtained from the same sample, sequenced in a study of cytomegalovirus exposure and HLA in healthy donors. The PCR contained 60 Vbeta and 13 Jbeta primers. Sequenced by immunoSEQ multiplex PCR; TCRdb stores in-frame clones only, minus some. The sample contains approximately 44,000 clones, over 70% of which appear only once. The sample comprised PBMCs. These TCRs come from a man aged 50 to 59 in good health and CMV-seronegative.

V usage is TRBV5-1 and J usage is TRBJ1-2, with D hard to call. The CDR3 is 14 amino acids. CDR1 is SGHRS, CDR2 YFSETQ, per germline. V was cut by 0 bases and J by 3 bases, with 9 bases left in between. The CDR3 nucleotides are TGCGCCAGCAGCTTGGCTGAGGGTCACTATGGCTACACCTTC. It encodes CASSLAEGHYGYTF. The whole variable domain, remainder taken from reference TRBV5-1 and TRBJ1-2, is KAGVTQTPRYLIKTRGQQVTLSCSPISGHRSVSWYQQTPGQGLQFLFEYFSETQRNKGNFPGRFSGRQFSNSRSEMNVSTLELGDSALYLCASSLAEGHYGYTFGSGTRLTVV.

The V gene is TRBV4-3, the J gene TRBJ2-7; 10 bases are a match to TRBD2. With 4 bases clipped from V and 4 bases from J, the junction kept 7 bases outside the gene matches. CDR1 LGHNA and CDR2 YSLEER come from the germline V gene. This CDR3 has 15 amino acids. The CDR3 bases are TGCGCCAGCAGCCCCGGGACAGCGGGAGGGTACGAGCAGTACTTC. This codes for CASSPGTAGGYEQYF.

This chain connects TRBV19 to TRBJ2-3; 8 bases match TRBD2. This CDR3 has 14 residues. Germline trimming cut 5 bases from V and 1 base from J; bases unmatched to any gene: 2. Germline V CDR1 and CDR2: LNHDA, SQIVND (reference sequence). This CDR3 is CASSLGGGTDTQYF. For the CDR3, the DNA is TGTGCCAGTAGTCTCGGGGGGGGCACAGATACGCAGTATTTT.

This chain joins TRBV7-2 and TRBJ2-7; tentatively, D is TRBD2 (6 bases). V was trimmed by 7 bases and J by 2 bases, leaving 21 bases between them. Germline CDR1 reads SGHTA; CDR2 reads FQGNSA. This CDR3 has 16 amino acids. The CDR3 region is CASTGGANPLAYEQYF. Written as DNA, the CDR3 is TGTGCCAGCACCGGCGGGGCCAATCCACTCGCCTACGAGCAGTACTTC.

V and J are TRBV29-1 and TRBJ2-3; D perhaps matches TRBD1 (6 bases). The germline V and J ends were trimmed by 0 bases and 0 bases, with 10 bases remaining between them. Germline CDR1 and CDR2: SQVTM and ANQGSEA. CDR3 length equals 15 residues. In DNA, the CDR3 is TGCAGCGTTGAAGATTGGGGACAAAGCACAGATACGCAGTATTTT. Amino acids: CSVEDWGQSTDTQYF.

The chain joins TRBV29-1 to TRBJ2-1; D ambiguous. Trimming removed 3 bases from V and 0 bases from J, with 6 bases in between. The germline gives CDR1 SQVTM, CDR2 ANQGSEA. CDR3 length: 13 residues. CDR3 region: CSVDPSSYNEQFF. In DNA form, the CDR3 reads TGCAGCGTTGATCCGAGCTCCTACAATGAGCAGTTCTTC.

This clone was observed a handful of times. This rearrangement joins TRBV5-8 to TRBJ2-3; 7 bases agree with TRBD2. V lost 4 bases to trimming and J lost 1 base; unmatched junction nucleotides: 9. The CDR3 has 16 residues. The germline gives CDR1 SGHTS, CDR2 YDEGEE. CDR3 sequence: CASSGDLAGGTDTQYF. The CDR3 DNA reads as TGTGCCAGCAGCGGGGACCTCGCGGGAGGCACAGATACGCAGTATTTT.

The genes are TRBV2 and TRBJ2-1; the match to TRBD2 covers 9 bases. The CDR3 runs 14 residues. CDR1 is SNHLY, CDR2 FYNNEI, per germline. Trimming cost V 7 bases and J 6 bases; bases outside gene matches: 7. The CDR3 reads CASNPSGNLNEQFF. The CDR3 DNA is TGTGCCAGCAACCCTAGCGGGAATCTCAATGAGCAGTTCTTC.

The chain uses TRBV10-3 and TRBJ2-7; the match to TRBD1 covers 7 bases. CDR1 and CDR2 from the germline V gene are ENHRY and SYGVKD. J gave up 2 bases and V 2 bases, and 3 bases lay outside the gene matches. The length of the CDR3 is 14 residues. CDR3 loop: CAISEGQGAYEQYF. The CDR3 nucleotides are TGTGCCATCAGTGAGGGGCAGGGGGCCTACGAGCAGTACTTC.

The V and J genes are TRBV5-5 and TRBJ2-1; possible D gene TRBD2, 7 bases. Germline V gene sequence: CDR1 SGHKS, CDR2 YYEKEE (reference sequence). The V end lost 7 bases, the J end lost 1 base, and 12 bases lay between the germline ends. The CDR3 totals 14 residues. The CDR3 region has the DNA TGTGCCAGCTCCGGGGGGCCGTCCTACAATGAGCAGTTCTTC. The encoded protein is CASSGGPSYNEQFF.

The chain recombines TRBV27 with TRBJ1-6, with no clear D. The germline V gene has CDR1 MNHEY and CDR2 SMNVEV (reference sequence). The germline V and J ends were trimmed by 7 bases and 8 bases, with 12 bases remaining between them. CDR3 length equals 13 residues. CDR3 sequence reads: CASKSPSDSPLHF. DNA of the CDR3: TGTGCCAGCAAAAGCCCATCCGATTCACCCCTCCACTTT.

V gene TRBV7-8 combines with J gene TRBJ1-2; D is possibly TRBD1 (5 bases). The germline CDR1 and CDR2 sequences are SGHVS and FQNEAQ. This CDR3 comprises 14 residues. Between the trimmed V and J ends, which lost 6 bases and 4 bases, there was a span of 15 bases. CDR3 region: CASSPGVGAYGYTF. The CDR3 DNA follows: TGTGCCAGCAGTCCGGGTGTAGGGGCCTATGGCTACACCTTC.

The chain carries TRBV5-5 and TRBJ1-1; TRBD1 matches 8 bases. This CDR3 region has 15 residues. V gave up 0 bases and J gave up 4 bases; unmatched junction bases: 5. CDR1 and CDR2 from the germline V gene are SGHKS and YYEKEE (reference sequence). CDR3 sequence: CASSLGQGAATEAFF. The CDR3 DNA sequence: TGTGCCAGCAGCTTGGGCCAGGGGGCGGCCACTGAAGCTTTCTTT.

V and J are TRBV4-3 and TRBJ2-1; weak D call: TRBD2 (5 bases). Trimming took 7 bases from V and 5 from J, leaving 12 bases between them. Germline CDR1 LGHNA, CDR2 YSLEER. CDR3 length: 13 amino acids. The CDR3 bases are TGCGCCAGCATGAGGGCTGGGGACAATGAGCAGTTCTTC. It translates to CASMRAGDNEQFF.

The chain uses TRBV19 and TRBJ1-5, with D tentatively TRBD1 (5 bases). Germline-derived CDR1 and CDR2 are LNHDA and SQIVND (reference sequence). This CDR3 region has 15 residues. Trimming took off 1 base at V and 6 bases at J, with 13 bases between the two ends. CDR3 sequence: CASSIGGDFGQPQHF. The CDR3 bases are TGTGCCAGTAGTATAGGGGGGGATTTCGGTCAGCCCCAGCATTTT.

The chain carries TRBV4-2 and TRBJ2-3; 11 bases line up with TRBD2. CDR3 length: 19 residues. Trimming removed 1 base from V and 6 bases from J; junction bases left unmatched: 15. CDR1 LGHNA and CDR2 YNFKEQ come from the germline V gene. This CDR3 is CASSQVLAGVAIEGDTQYF. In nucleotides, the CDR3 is TGTGCCAGCAGCCAAGTACTAGCGGGAGTAGCAATAGAGGGTGATACGCAGTATTTT.

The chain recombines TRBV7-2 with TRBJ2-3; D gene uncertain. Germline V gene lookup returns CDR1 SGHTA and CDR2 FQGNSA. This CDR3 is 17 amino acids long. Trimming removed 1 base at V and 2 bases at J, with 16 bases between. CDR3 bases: TGTGCCAGCAGCTTAGACAACAGTCCTTATGTCACAGATACGCAGTATTTT. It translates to CASSLDNSPYVTDTQYF.

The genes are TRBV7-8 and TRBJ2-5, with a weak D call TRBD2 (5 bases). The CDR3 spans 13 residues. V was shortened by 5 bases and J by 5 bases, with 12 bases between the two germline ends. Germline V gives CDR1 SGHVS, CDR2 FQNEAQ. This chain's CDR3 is CASSQEVEETQYF. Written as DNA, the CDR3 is TGTGCCAGCAGCCAGGAGGTGGAGGAGACCCAGTACTTC.

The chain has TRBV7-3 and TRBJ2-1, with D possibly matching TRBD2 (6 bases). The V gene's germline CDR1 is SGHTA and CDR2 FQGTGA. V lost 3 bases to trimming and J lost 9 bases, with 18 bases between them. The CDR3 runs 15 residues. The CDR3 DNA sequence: TGTGCCAGCAGCTTCCAAACGGGCTCGGGAGCTGAGCAGTTCTTC. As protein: CASSFQTGSGAEQFF. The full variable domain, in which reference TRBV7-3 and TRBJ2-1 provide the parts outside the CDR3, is GAGVSQTPSNKVTEKGKYVELRCDPISGHTALYWYRQSLGQGPEFLIYFQGTGAADDSGLPNDRFFAVRPEGSVSTLKIQRTERGDSAVYLCASSFQTGSGAEQFFGPGTRLTVL.

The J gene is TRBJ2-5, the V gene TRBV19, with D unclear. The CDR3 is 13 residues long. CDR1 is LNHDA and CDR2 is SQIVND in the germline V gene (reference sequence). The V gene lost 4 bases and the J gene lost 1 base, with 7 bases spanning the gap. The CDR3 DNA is TGTGCCAGTAGTAGGTCTATCCAAGAGACCCAGTACTTC. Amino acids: CASSRSIQETQYF.

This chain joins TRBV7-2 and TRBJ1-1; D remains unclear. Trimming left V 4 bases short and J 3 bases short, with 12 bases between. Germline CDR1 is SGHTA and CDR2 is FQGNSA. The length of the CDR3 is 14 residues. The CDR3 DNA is TGTGCCAGCAGCTCAGCAGCAACCTACACTGAAGCTTTCTTT. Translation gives CASSSAATYTEAFF.

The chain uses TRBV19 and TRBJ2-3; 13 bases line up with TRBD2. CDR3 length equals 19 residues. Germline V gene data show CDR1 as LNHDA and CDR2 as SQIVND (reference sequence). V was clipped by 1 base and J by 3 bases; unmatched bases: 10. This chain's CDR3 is CASSIGSPSGLAGTDTQYF. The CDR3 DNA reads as TGTGCCAGTAGTATAGGTTCACCGTCGGGACTAGCGGGGACAGATACGCAGTATTTT.

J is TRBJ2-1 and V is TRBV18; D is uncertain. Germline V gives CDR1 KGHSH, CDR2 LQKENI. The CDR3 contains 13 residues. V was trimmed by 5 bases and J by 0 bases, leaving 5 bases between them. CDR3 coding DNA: TGTGCCAGCTCATTGAGCTCCTACAATGAGCAGTTCTTC. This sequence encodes CASSLSSYNEQFF.

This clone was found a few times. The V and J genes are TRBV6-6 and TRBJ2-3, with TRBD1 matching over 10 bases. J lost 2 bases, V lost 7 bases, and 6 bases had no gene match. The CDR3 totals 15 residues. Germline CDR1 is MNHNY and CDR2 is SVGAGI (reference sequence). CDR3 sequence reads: CASNDRGPITDTQYF. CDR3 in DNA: TGTGCCAGCAATGACAGGGGGCCTATCACAGATACGCAGTATTTT.

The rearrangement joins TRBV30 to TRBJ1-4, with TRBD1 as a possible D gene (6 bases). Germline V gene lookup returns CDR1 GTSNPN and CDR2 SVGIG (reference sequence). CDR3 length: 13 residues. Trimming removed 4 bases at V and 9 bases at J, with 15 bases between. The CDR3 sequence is CAWTGDTRQKLFF. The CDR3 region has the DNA TGTGCCTGGACCGGGGACACCCGGCAAAAACTGTTTTTT. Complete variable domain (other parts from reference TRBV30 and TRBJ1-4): SQTIHQWPATLVQPVGSPLSLECTVEGTSNPNLYWYRQAAGRGLQLLFYSVGIGQISSEVPQNLSASRPQDRQFILSSKKLLLSDSGFYLCAWTGDTRQKLFFGSGTQLSVL.

The CDR3 DNA follows: TGTGCCAGCATCGCGCTAGGGGGAGGGGAGGAGACCCAGTACTTC. As protein: CASIALGGGEETQYF. The V call is TRBV6-5, the J call TRBJ2-5; the D gene is possibly TRBD2 (7 bases). Germline CDR1 MNHEY, CDR2 SVGAGI. Between the trimmed V and J ends, which lost 7 bases and 5 bases, there was a span of 20 bases. The CDR3 covers 15 residues.

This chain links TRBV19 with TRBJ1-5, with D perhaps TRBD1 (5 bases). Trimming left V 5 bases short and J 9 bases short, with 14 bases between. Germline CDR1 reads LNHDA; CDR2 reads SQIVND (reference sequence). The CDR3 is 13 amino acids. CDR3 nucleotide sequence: TGTGCCAGTAGTCCCTCCCCGGGGGGGCCCCAGCATTTT. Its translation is CASSPSPGGPQHF.

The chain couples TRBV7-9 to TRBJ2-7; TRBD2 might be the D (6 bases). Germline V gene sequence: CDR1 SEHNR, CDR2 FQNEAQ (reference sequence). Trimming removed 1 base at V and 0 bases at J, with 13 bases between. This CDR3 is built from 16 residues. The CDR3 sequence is CASSLGSGGDSYEQYF. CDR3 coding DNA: TGTGCCAGCAGCTTAGGGTCTGGCGGGGACTCCTACGAGCAGTACTTC.